These T cell receptor beta chains were read from a single sample in a study of cytomegalovirus exposure and HLA in healthy donors. The repertoire was sequenced with immunoSEQ multiplex PCR; TCRdb's copy has only in-frame clones and lacks some. This sample carries about 96,000 clones, around 79% of them seen once, and the ten largest clones take about 14%. Sequenced input: PBMCs. Receptor source: a woman aged 70 to 79 in good health and CMV-seropositive. Both conserved end residues are part of each CDR3. Fields, in order: J gene, clone size, D gene, V gene, CDR3 protein, CDR3 DNA. The D gene is left open where the match is weak. Only some rows state a clone size, as once, few, many or a class for expanded clones.

TRBJ2-1	.	TRBD2	TRBV14	CASSQGGTTNSRFNEQFF	TGTGCCAGCAGCCAGGGAGGGACTACCAACTCTCGGTTCAATGAGCAGTTCTTC
TRBJ2-7	.	TRBD1	TRBV19	CASSSGPGQSQRGYYEQYF	TGTGCCAGTAGTAGTGGACCGGGACAGTCCCAAAGGGGCTACTACGAGCAGTACTTC
TRBJ2-5	.	TRBD2	TRBV7-2	CASTNGGGHGETQYF	TGTGCCAGCACCAACGGGGGGGGGCACGGGGAGACCCAGTACTTC
TRBJ2-2	.	.	TRBV25-1	CASSEIGGTGELFF	TGTGCCAGCAGTGAAATCGGAGGGACCGGGGAGCTGTTTTTT
TRBJ1-2	.	TRBD1	TRBV4-1	CASSQDERTGDANYGYTF	TGCGCCAGCAGCCAAGATGAAAGGACAGGCGACGCTAACTATGGCTACACCTTC
TRBJ1-4	.	.	TRBV4-2	CASSQEDANEKLFF	TGTGCCAGCAGCCAGGAGGACGCTAATGAAAAACTGTTTTTT
TRBJ1-4	.	.	TRBV11-2	CASSITNGGFEKLFF	TGTGCCAGCAGCATTACGAATGGCGGGTTTGAAAAACTGTTTTTT
TRBJ1-2	once	.	TRBV10-2	CASSDSGVYGYTF	TGCGCCAGCAGTGATAGCGGCGTCTATGGCTACACCTTC
TRBJ2-1	.	.	TRBV9	CASSVGFGVTNEQFF	TGTGCCAGCAGCGTAGGGTTTGGAGTTACCAATGAGCAGTTCTTC
TRBJ1-4	.	.	TRBV4-1	CASSQESSPRASNEKLFF	TGCGCCAGCAGCCAAGAATCCTCGCCCAGGGCTTCGAATGAAAAACTGTTTTTT
TRBJ2-4	.	.	TRBV7-8	CASSLDGGALLAKNIQYF	TGTGCCAGCAGCTTAGATGGGGGGGCCCTTCTAGCCAAAAACATTCAGTACTTC
TRBJ2-1	.	TRBD2	TRBV2	CASDTSGRLEQFF	TGTGCCAGCGACACTAGCGGGAGGCTTGAGCAGTTCTTC
TRBJ2-1	.	.	TRBV21-1	CPLGMGQSSYNEQFF	TGTCCCCTCGGTATGGGGCAGAGCTCCTACAATGAGCAGTTCTTC
TRBJ1-1	few	TRBD1	TRBV29-1	CSDTGTGATEAFF	TGCAGCGACACCGGGACAGGGGCCACTGAAGCTTTCTTT
TRBJ2-7	few	.	TRBV7-2	CASSLWAGNEQYF	TGTGCCAGCAGCTTATGGGCGGGAAACGAGCAGTACTTC
TRBJ2-1	.	TRBD2	TRBV7-9	CASNKRGANNEQFF	TGTGCCAGCAACAAGCGGGGGGCAAACAATGAGCAGTTCTTC
TRBJ1-4	.	TRBD1	TRBV7-9	CASSLGQGTEKLFF	TGTGCCAGCAGCTTAGGACAGGGTACCGAAAAACTGTTTTTT
TRBJ1-5	.	.	TRBV6-6	CASRNIQGQQPQHF	TGTGCCAGCAGGAACATACAGGGTCAGCAGCCCCAGCATTTT
TRBJ2-2	once	TRBD1	TRBV9	CASSTTTGGTGELFF	TGTGCCAGCAGCACGACGACAGGGGGCACCGGGGAGCTGTTTTTT
TRBJ1-2	few	.	TRBV20-1	CSAIKGGGYTF	TGCAGTGCTATCAAGGGAGGTGGCTACACCTTC
TRBJ2-7	.	TRBD2	TRBV11-1	CASSSRVLAGEEQYF	TGTGCCAGCAGCTCCAGGGTATTAGCGGGAGAAGAGCAGTACTTC
TRBJ2-7	.	TRBD1	TRBV28	CASSLGDSTYEQYF	TGTGCCAGCAGTTTAGGGGACAGTACCTACGAGCAGTACTTC
TRBJ2-7	few	.	TRBV28	CASTAPGAGRYEQYF	TGTGCCAGCACTGCCCCGGGAGCGGGCCGCTACGAGCAGTACTTC
TRBJ1-6	.	.	TRBV30	CAWTGGGCNSPLHF	TGTGCCTGGACGGGGGGCGGTTGTAATTCACCCCTCCACTTT
TRBJ1-2	.	.	TRBV11-1	CASSFEGDYGYTF	TGTGCCAGCAGCTTTGAGGGAGACTATGGCTACACCTTC
TRBJ2-1	.	.	TRBV7-7	CASSLGGGPYNEQFF	TGTGCTAGCAGCTTAGGAGGGGGCCCCTACAATGAGCAGTTCTTC
TRBJ1-2	few	.	TRBV28	CASRGGVSGYGYTF	TGTGCCAGCAGGGGCGGGGTTTCGGGTTATGGCTACACCTTC
TRBJ1-1	few	.	TRBV7-8	CASSLGGLYTEAFF	TGTGCCAGCAGCTTAGGAGGACTGTACACTGAAGCTTTCTTT
TRBJ1-1	.	TRBD1	TRBV5-1	CASSLARGANTEAFF	TGCGCCAGCAGCTTGGCCAGGGGGGCGAACACTGAAGCTTTCTTT
TRBJ2-1	.	.	TRBV5-1	CASSLDTGRQFF	TGCGCCAGCAGCTTGGATACGGGTCGACAGTTCTTC
TRBJ2-3	.	TRBD2	TRBV2	CASSPNPLISGSTDAQYF	TGTGCCAGCAGTCCCAATCCCCTGATCAGCGGGAGCACAGATGCGCAGTATTTT
TRBJ2-2	.	TRBD2	TRBV9	CASSVGGLAGTGELFF	TGTGCCAGCAGCGTAGGGGGACTAGCGGGAACCGGGGAGCTGTTTTTT
TRBJ2-2	few	TRBD2	TRBV10-2	CASRAGGPVTGELFF	TGCGCCAGCAGAGCGGGGGGGCCGGTCACCGGGGAGCTGTTTTTT
TRBJ1-4	.	TRBD1	TRBV27	CASRGLGTGEEKLFF	TGTGCCAGCAGGGGGTTGGGGACAGGGGAAGAAAAACTGTTTTTT
TRBJ2-7	.	TRBD1	TRBV20-1	CSARQGNEQYF	TGCAGTGCCCGACAGGGGAACGAGCAGTACTTC
TRBJ1-3	.	TRBD1	TRBV9	CASSPSGTGTTIYF	TGTGCCAGCAGCCCGTCCGGGACAGGGACCACCATATATTTT
TRBJ2-5	once	.	TRBV19	CASSIRSGVQETQYF	TGTGCCAGTAGTATTAGGTCAGGGGTGCAAGAGACCCAGTACTTC
TRBJ1-1	.	TRBD1	TRBV28	CASSPQGGSSVTEAFF	TGTGCCAGCAGTCCTCAGGGGGGCTCGAGCGTCACTGAAGCTTTCTTT
TRBJ2-1	.	.	TRBV5-1	CASSLLSDSNEQFF	TGCGCCAGCAGCTTGCTAAGCGACAGCAATGAGCAGTTCTTC
TRBJ2-7	.	TRBD2	TRBV5-1	CASSLGASGNYEQYF	TGCGCCAGCAGCTTGGGGGCTAGCGGGAATTACGAGCAGTACTTC
TRBJ1-2	.	.	TRBV27	CASRYSGQLYGYTF	TGTGCCAGCAGATACAGTGGACAGCTCTATGGCTACACCTTC
TRBJ2-1	.	.	TRBV5-1	CASSPGSRTYNEQFF	TGCGCCAGCAGTCCCGGGTCCCGGACCTACAATGAGCAGTTCTTC
TRBJ1-6	.	.	TRBV5-1	CASLREPNYNSPLHF	TGCGCCAGCCTCCGGGAGCCGAATTATAATTCACCCCTCCACTTT
TRBJ2-2	.	.	TRBV2	CASSGTVNTGELFF	TGTGCCAGCAGTGGGACAGTGAACACCGGGGAGCTGTTTTTT
TRBJ2-7	few	.	TRBV7-9	CASSRSSGIGDEQYF	TGCGCCAGCAGCCGATCCTCAGGGATAGGCGACGAGCAGTACTTC
TRBJ2-7	.	.	TRBV25-1	CASSDEGGGAEQYF	TGTGCCAGCAGTGACGAGGGAGGTGGAGCCGAGCAGTACTTC
TRBJ2-3	.	.	TRBV19	CASTRAGRTDTQYF	TGTGCCAGTACCCGCGCGGGGCGCACAGATACGCAGTATTTT
TRBJ2-5	.	TRBD1	TRBV5-1	CASSLDRGRRETQYF	TGCGCCAGCAGCTTGGACAGGGGTAGGCGAGAGACCCAGTACTTC
TRBJ1-5	.	TRBD1	TRBV29-1	CSVLTGKDQPQHF	TGCAGCGTGCTGACAGGGAAGGATCAGCCCCAGCATTTT
TRBJ1-4	.	.	TRBV5-6	CASSLEHLSEKLFF	TGTGCCAGCAGCTTGGAGCACCTGAGTGAAAAACTGTTTTTT